The 27 T cell receptor beta chains given below trace back to one sample, sequenced in a study of cytomegalovirus exposure and HLA in healthy donors (dated by TCRdb to the late 2010s). The method was the immunoSEQ multiplex PCR assay. For the multiplex PCR, a mixture combining 60 forward primers for TCR Vbeta segments and 13 reverse primers for TCR Jbeta segments was used. In its TCRdb copy, this immuneACCESS table keeps in-frame sequences only and misses some clones. Where compared with another copy, unresolved V genes explain less than half of these, and the others have no known cause. The sample includes approximately 140,000 clones, with around 79% observed a single time. The biggest ten clones account for about 1% of the sample. Sequencing was performed on PBMCs. These receptors all come from a man between 18 and 35 years old in good health and CMV-seronegative.

CDR3 DNA: TGTGCCAGCTCACGACGGGACAGGTCCTACGAGCAGTACTTC. Amino acid sequence: CASSRRDRSYEQYF. The V gene is TRBV18, the J gene TRBJ2-7; 8 bases agree with TRBD1. CDR1 and CDR2 (germline): KGHSH, LQKENI. The V gene end was trimmed by 4 bases and the J gene end by 1 base; junction bases not matched to a gene: 3. CDR3 length equals 14 residues.

The DNA for the CDR3 is TGTGCCAGCAGCTTGAATCGGGAGACCCAGTACTTC. Translation gives CASSLNRETQYF. The chain joins TRBV7-2 to TRBJ2-5; D is unresolved. Trimming stripped 3 bases from V and 5 bases from J, with 7 bases between. This CDR3 spans 12 amino acids. CDR1 SGHTA and CDR2 FQGNSA come from the germline V gene.

The V gene is TRBV7-9, the J gene TRBJ2-5, with a tentative D call TRBD2 (5 bases). The J call may be mistaken, given a closer DNA end match to TRBJ2-7. Germline lookup yields CDR1 SEHNR and CDR2 FQNEAQ (reference sequence). The CDR3 extends over 15 amino acids. CDR3 protein: CASSLARGNPYEQYF. As DNA, the CDR3 is TGTGCCAGCAGCCTTGCCCGGGGTAACCCCTACGAGCAGTACTTC.

J is TRBJ2-7 and V is TRBV12-5; TRBD1 is a possible D gene (6 bases). The ends were cut back, 2 bases at V and 6 bases at J, with 20 bases in the middle. This CDR3 comprises 16 residues. Germline V gene data show CDR1 as LGHNT and CDR2 as FRNRAP. Here the CDR3 reads CASGLYKQGIGLEQYF. The CDR3 coding sequence is TGTGCTAGTGGTTTGTACAAACAGGGTATAGGGCTCGAGCAGTACTTC.

In its sample, this clone was seen a few times. The rearrangement links TRBV13 to TRBJ1-2, with 9 bases lining up with TRBD1. The CDR3 has 13 residues. The germline V gene encodes CDR1 PRHDT and CDR2 FYEKMQ (reference sequence). The V segment lost 0 bases and the J segment 13 bases; nucleotides outside the gene matches: 6. The CDR3 loop is CASSLGPDRGRTF. DNA for the CDR3: TGTGCCAGCAGCTTAGGACCGGACAGGGGACGCACCTTC.

The chain employs TRBV29-1 and TRBJ2-7; 16 nucleotides align to TRBD2. Germline lookup yields CDR1 SQVTM and CDR2 ANQGSEA. There are 18 residues in the CDR3. Losses at the gene ends were 6 bases for V and 3 bases for J; bases not matched to a gene: 14. The CDR3 bases are TGCAGCGTCCGACAGGGGGGACTAGCGGGGGGGCCGGGCTACGAGCAGTACTTC. Translation gives CSVRQGGLAGGPGYEQYF.

V usage is TRBV2 and J usage is TRBJ1-4; the D gene is possibly TRBD1 (5 bases). Germline values: CDR1 SNHLY, CDR2 FYNNEI. With 7 bases removed from V and 7 bases from J, the gap between germline ends came to 13 bases. There are 13 residues in the CDR3. The CDR3 is CASNKGRSEKLFF. DNA of the CDR3: TGTGCCAGCAATAAGGGGCGAAGTGAAAAACTGTTTTTT.

This clone was found once. For the CDR3, the DNA is TGTGCCAGCAGATCCGTCGGACAGCTCGGGCAGTACTTC. Residues: CASRSVGQLGQYF. The V gene is TRBV11-2, the J gene TRBJ2-7; D perhaps matches TRBD1 (6 bases). CDR3 length equals 13 residues. The V gene lost 6 bases and the J gene lost 9 bases, with 18 bases spanning the gap. CDR1 SGHAT and CDR2 FQNNGV come from the germline V gene.

The chain links TRBV15 to TRBJ2-5, with a weak D call TRBD1 (6 bases). V was pared by 0 bases and J by 0 bases, with 8 bases between. Germline assignment: CDR1 LNHNV and CDR2 YYDKDF (reference sequence). The CDR3 has 15 residues. CDR3 nucleotides: TGTGCCACCAGCAGAGATGGGACATACCAAGAGACCCAGTACTTC. This gives the protein CATSRDGTYQETQYF.

This clone appeared a single time. This rearrangement joins TRBV27 to TRBJ1-2; 12 nucleotides agree with TRBD1. After removal of 7 bases from V and 5 bases from J, the junction contained 8 bases not matched to a gene. The CDR3 sequence is 15 residues long. The germline V gene has CDR1 MNHEY and CDR2 SMNVEV (reference sequence). CDR3 in amino acids: CASTGTGGGYYGYTF. The CDR3, as DNA: TGTGCCAGCACCGGGACAGGGGGCGGTTATTATGGCTACACCTTC.

V is TRBV6-4 and J is TRBJ1-2; the match to TRBD1 covers 10 bases. This CDR3 region has 13 residues. The V and J ends lost 10 bases and 9 bases, in that order; junction bases with no gene match: 11. The germline V gene has CDR1 MRHNA and CDR2 SNTAGT. The CDR3 DNA reads as TGTGCCACCCAAGCCGGGACAGGGGAAAGCTACACCTTC. Amino acid sequence: CATQAGTGESYTF.

This clone has a handful of counts. The rearrangement links TRBV18 to TRBJ1-1; D unresolved. The CDR3 length is 13 residues. The V and J ends lost 2 bases and 11 bases respectively, with 15 bases between them. Germline CDR1 KGHSH, CDR2 LQKENI. The CDR3 region has the DNA TGTGCCAGCTCACCAGACCCGCCGGGGAACGCTTTCTTT. Its translation: CASSPDPPGNAFF. The full variable domain, completed using reference TRBV18 and TRBJ1-1, is NAGVMQNPRHLVRRRGQEARLRCSPMKGHSHVYWYRQLPEEGLKFMVYLQKENIIDESGMPKERFSAEFPKEGPSILRIQQVVRGDSAAYFCASSPDPPGNAFFGQGTRLTVV.

The V and J genes are TRBV30 and TRBJ1-3; TRBD1 is a possible D gene (6 bases). Germline V gene lookup returns CDR1 GTSNPN and CDR2 SVGIG (reference sequence). The CDR3 consists of 17 residues. The ends were cut back, 0 bases at V and 4 bases at J, with 19 bases in the middle. CDR3 amino acids: CAWSVELIQGLGNTIYF. The CDR3 nucleotides read TGTGCCTGGAGTGTAGAGCTTATTCAGGGGTTGGGAAACACCATATATTTT.

The genes are TRBV7-6 and TRBJ2-2, with 9 bases fitting TRBD1. Germline-derived CDR1 and CDR2 are SGHVS and FNYEAQ. V trimming: 5 bases; J trimming: 3 bases; junction bases outside the gene matches: 4. The CDR3 has 15 amino acids. The CDR3 region is CASSHRDRDTGELFF. Written as DNA, the CDR3 is TGTGCCAGCAGCCACCGGGACAGGGACACCGGGGAGCTGTTTTTT.

The chain recombines TRBV7-3 with TRBJ2-2; D remains ambiguous. Trimming removed 2 bases from V and 3 bases from J, with 7 bases in between. The CDR3 consists of 14 residues. Looked up from germline, CDR1 is SGHTA and CDR2 is FQGTGA. CDR3 sequence: CASSLRLDTGELFF. For the CDR3, the DNA is TGTGCCAGCAGCTTACGACTTGACACCGGGGAGCTGTTTTTT.

V gene TRBV7-8 combines with J gene TRBJ1-1; D gene ambiguous. This CDR3 is built from 15 residues. V was pared by 2 bases and J by 1 base, with 11 bases between. Germline V CDR1 and CDR2: SGHVS, FQNEAQ. CDR3 residues: CASSLRSGRNTEAFF. In DNA, the CDR3 is TGTGCCAGCAGCTTACGGTCGGGAAGGAACACTGAAGCTTTCTTT.

The chain uses TRBV7-9 and TRBJ1-2, with 8 bases that match TRBD1. The CDR3 length is 14 residues. Trimming cost V 2 bases and J 7 bases; bases outside gene matches: 6. Germline loops: CDR1 SEHNR, CDR2 FQNEAQ (reference sequence). The CDR3 sequence: CASSLTDRVSGYTF. The CDR3 bases are TGTGCCAGCAGCTTAACGGACAGGGTTTCTGGCTACACCTTC.

The chain has TRBV2 and TRBJ1-3; D call uncertain. Germline CDR1 SNHLY, CDR2 FYNNEI. With 9 bases removed from V and 0 bases from J, the gap between germline ends came to 9 bases. The CDR3 consists of 13 residues. Written as DNA, the CDR3 is TGTGCCAGTTATAGAACCTCTGGAAACACCATATATTTT. Its protein product is CASYRTSGNTIYF.

The chain carries TRBV6-5 and TRBJ1-6; possibly TRBD1 for D (6 bases). V gave up 6 bases and J gave up 7 bases, with 13 bases separating them. CDR3 length: 14 amino acids. In germline, CDR1 is MNHEY, CDR2 SVGAGI. The CDR3 DNA follows: TGTGCCAGCAGCCTGACAGGATCCAATTCACCCCTCCACTTT. As protein: CASSLTGSNSPLHF.

This clone was picked up one time. The CDR3 DNA is TGTGCCATCAGCGATGAAAAATTCGGACAGTTAGTTGTGCAGTACTTC. It is translated as CAISDEKFGQLVVQYF. The rearrangement joins TRBV10-3 to TRBJ2-5; the D gene is possibly TRBD1 (6 bases). CDR1 and CDR2 from the germline V gene are ENHRY and SYGVKD. This CDR3 region has 16 residues. V lost 6 bases, J lost 11 bases, and 28 bases lay in between.

As to this clone: The junction differs from germline at one of its ends, possibly a read error. The CDR3 DNA is TGTTCCAGCAGCTTCTCGCAGGGCATTAGTATAAGCAATCAGCCCCAGCATTTT. It encodes CSSSFSQGISISNQPQHF. The V call is TRBV7-9, the J call TRBJ1-5, with D perhaps matching TRBD1 (5 bases). The CDR3 totals 18 residues. Looked up from germline, CDR1 is SEHNR and CDR2 is FQNEAQ (reference sequence).

A note on this clone: A junction boundary mismatches the germline segment, possibly from a read error. This chain connects TRBV7-9 to TRBJ1-5; maybe TRBD1 (6 bases). CDR3 length: 17 amino acids. Germline V gene sequence: CDR1 SEHNR, CDR2 FQNEAQ (reference sequence). The CDR3 loop is CSSSIGGSQGSNQPQHF. CDR3 nucleotide sequence: TGTTCCAGCAGCATAGGAGGGAGTCAGGGGAGCAATCAGCCCCAGCATTTT.

The rearrangement joins TRBV7-2 to TRBJ1-5; the D gene is possibly TRBD1 (6 bases). The CDR3 loop spans 16 amino acids. In germline, CDR1 is SGHTA, CDR2 FQGNSA. V gave up 2 bases and J gave up 6 bases, with 17 bases separating them. CDR3 in DNA: TGTGCCAGCAGCTTAAATCCCCAGGGGTCGGCTCAGCCCCAGCATTTT. Translating it yields CASSLNPQGSAQPQHF.

The V and J genes are TRBV10-3 and TRBJ2-6, with 10 bases matching TRBD1. The germline V gene has CDR1 ENHRY and CDR2 SYGVKD. The CDR3 runs to 15 residues. V was clipped by 10 bases and J by 1 base; unmatched bases: 4. CDR3 sequence (DNA): TGTGCCAGTCGGACAGGGGGTTCTGGGGCCAACGTCCTGACTTTC. Its protein product is CASRTGGSGANVLTF.

The chain carries TRBV11-2 and TRBJ1-4; 11 bases line up with TRBD1. The CDR3 is 14 residues long. CDR1 and CDR2 from the germline V gene are SGHAT and FQNNGV. J gave up 8 bases and V 5 bases, and 4 bases lay outside the gene matches. The CDR3 here is CASSTRTGGEKLFF. CDR3 nucleotide sequence: TGTGCCAGCAGCACCCGGACAGGGGGCGAAAAACTGTTTTTT.

J is TRBJ2-1 and V is TRBV9; a possible D gene is TRBD1 (7 bases). V dropped 3 bases and J dropped 0 bases, with 25 bases sitting between them. The CDR3 covers 20 residues. Germline V CDR1 and CDR2: SGDLS, YYNGEE. DNA of the CDR3: TGTGCCAGCAGCGGAGGCCGGGGGCAGGGGGGTACGAGCTCCTACAATGAGCAGTTCTTC. It specifies CASSGGRGQGGTSSYNEQFF.

This sequence joins TRBV11-3 and TRBJ1-1; no definite D call. This CDR3 is built from 14 residues. V shed 2 bases and J shed 1 base, with 8 bases lying between them. Germline CDR1 reads SGHNT; CDR2 reads YENEEA. In nucleotides, the CDR3 is TGTGCCAGCAGCTTAAAGCGCGCGAACACTGAAGCTTTCTTT. This sequence encodes CASSLKRANTEAFF.